Presented here are 14 T cell receptor beta chains from one specimen sequenced in a study of blood T cell repertoires in COVID-19. Data came from immunoSEQ multiplex PCR; TCRdb stores just in-frame clones and leaves some out. The table lists some 46,000 clones, around four fifths of them singletons. Source material: peripheral blood. These receptors all stem from a woman at least 80 years old with acute or convalescent COVID-19.

The chain combines TRBV7-9 with TRBJ2-1; 12 bases match TRBD2. Looked up from germline, CDR1 is SEHNR and CDR2 is FQNEAQ (reference sequence). Trimming removed 6 bases from V and 3 bases from J; junction bases left unmatched: 9. This CDR3 contains 17 residues. The CDR3 nucleotides read TGTGCCAGCAGTCCAAGACTAGCGGGGGAGAACTACAATGAGCAGTTCTTC. Protein product: CASSPRLAGENYNEQFF.

This clone was found once. The chain employs TRBV11-2 and TRBJ2-2; 7 nucleotides agree with TRBD1. The junction had 2 bases not matched to a gene; V was cut back by 4 bases and J by 0 bases. The CDR3 has 15 residues. Germline V CDR1 and CDR2: SGHAT, FQNNGV. As DNA, the CDR3 is TGTGCCAGCAGCTACGGGACAGCGAACACCGGGGAGCTGTTTTTT. The encoded protein is CASSYGTANTGELFF.

The V gene is TRBV12-5, the J gene TRBJ2-3, with TRBD2 identical over 10 bases. Trimming at V came to 7 bases and at J to 4 bases, leaving 8 bases not matched to a gene. The CDR3 has 15 residues. Germline V gene sequence: CDR1 LGHNT, CDR2 FRNRAP. CDR3: CASVVSGGPPDTQYF. The CDR3 DNA is TGTGCTAGTGTAGTTAGCGGGGGGCCGCCAGATACGCAGTATTTT.

The genes are TRBV10-3 and TRBJ1-6; D might be TRBD1 (5 bases). Germline V gives CDR1 ENHRY, CDR2 SYGVKD. CDR3 length equals 14 residues. Deletions cut 4 bases from V and 10 bases from J, with 14 bases between. CDR3 amino acids: CAISVGTGESPLHF. CDR3 DNA: TGTGCCATCAGTGTGGGGACTGGAGAATCACCCCTCCACTTT.

This chain connects TRBV6-5 to TRBJ2-3; weak D call: TRBD1 (5 bases). Germline assignment: CDR1 MNHEY and CDR2 SVGAGI. This CDR3 has 14 residues. Trimming pared 9 bases from V and 4 bases from J, leaving 17 bases between. The CDR3 is CASLIGPRADTQYF. In DNA form, the CDR3 reads TGTGCCAGTTTAATAGGGCCCAGGGCAGATACGCAGTATTTT.

The V gene is TRBV4-1, the J gene TRBJ1-5; the D is unclear. Germline assignment: CDR1 MGHRA and CDR2 YSYEKL. The CDR3 extends over 15 amino acids. V lost 2 bases and J 0 bases, leaving 8 bases between the germline ends. As DNA, the CDR3 is TGCGCCAGCAGCCAAAGGACTGATAGCAATCAGCCCCAGCATTTT. It yields the protein CASSQRTDSNQPQHF.

This clone has just one count. V and J are TRBV10-3 and TRBJ1-4; D not certain. V lost 7 bases and J lost 13, with 22 bases in between. The CDR3 covers 14 residues. CDR1 is ENHRY, CDR2 SYGVKD, per germline. The CDR3 nucleotides read TGTGCCATCAATCCTCAGGCCAAGCGTGAGGGACTGTTTTTT. It codes for CAINPQAKREGLFF.

The rearrangement uses TRBV11-3 and TRBJ1-1; TRBD1 is a possible D gene (6 bases). Trimming left V 5 bases short and J 4 bases short, with 14 bases between. There are 14 residues in the CDR3. The germline V gene encodes CDR1 SGHNT and CDR2 YENEEA. The CDR3 sequence: CASSPRQGSTEAFF. The CDR3 DNA reads as TGTGCCAGCAGCCCAAGGCAGGGGAGCACTGAAGCTTTCTTT.

This clone came up a few times. V and J are TRBV7-9 and TRBJ1-2; D not resolved. The germline V and J ends were trimmed by 1 base and 0 bases, with 12 bases remaining between them. The V gene's germline CDR1 is SEHNR and CDR2 FQNEAQ (reference sequence). The CDR3 is made up of 16 amino acids. CDR3 amino acids: CASSLVPGGANYGYTF. DNA for the CDR3: TGTGCCAGCAGCTTAGTTCCAGGAGGAGCTAACTATGGCTACACCTTC.

This CDR3 is CASKEGELYTGELFF. In nucleotides, the CDR3 is TGTGCCAGCAAAGAAGGGGAACTTTACACCGGGGAGCTGTTTTTT. The genes are TRBV6-5 and TRBJ2-2; D perhaps matches TRBD1 (5 bases). Germline V lookup: CDR1 MNHEY, CDR2 SVGAGI. V was cut by 7 bases and J by 3 bases, with 15 bases left in between. The CDR3 length is 15 residues.

The chain employs TRBV6-5 and TRBJ1-3, with a possible D match to TRBD1 (6 bases). Germline CDR1 reads MNHEY; CDR2 reads SVGAGI. The CDR3 is made up of 15 amino acids. Trimming took 6 bases from V and 0 from J, leaving 12 bases between them. CDR3 nucleotides: TGTGCCAGCAGCCCGACAGGCCTCTCTGGAAACACCATATATTTT. Its translation is CASSPTGLSGNTIYF.

The rearrangement uses TRBV5-1 and TRBJ2-5; TRBD1 matches 8 bases. This CDR3 is 14 amino acids long. CDR1 is SGHRS, CDR2 YFSETQ, per germline. With 4 bases clipped from V and 7 bases from J, the junction kept 9 bases outside the gene matches. Here the CDR3 DNA reads TGCGCCAGCAGCCCAGGACAGGGATCGCGGACCCAGTACTTC. Amino acid sequence: CASSPGQGSRTQYF.

This chain links TRBV5-1 with TRBJ1-2; D is unclear. The length of the CDR3 is 13 residues. Trimming cost V 4 bases and J 4 bases, with 11 bases left between them. From germline, CDR1 is SGHRS and CDR2 YFSETQ. CDR3 nucleotide sequence: TGCGCCAGCAGCGCCGACGGAGCCTATGGCTACACCTTC. The encoded protein is CASSADGAYGYTF.

V gene TRBV3-1 (or the pseudogene TRBV3-2) combines with J gene TRBJ1-2; the D gene is possibly TRBD1 (6 bases). Germline CDR1 is LGHDT and CDR2 is YNNKEL (reference sequence). V shed 5 bases and J shed 4 bases, with 14 bases lying between them. The CDR3 runs 14 residues. CDR3 sequence: CASSGVTGSYGYTF. CDR3 DNA: TGTGCCAGCAGCGGCGTTACAGGGTCCTATGGCTACACCTTC.